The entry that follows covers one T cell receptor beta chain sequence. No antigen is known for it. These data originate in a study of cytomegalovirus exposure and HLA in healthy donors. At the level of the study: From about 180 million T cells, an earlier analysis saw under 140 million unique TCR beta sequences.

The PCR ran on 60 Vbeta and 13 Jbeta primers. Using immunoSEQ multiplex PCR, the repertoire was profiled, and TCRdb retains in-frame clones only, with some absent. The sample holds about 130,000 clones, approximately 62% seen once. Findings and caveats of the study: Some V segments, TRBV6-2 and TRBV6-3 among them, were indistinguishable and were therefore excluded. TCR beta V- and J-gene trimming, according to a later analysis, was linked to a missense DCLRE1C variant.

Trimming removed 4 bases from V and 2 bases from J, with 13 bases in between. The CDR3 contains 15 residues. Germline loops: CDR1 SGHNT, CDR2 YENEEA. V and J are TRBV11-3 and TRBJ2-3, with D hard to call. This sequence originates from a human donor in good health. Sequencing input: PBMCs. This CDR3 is CASSSSGHVTDTQYF. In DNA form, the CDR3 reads TGTGCCAGCAGCTCCTCTGGGCACGTCACAGATACGCAGTATTTT.